This TCR delta chain stems from a study of Vδ1+ human thymocytes. RNA was extracted from the cells and then reverse transcribed. Multiplex PCR used pooled V-gene forward primers and a constant-region reverse primer to amplify CDR3s. TCRdb re-processed the multiplex PCR reads using CATT. Here the sample spans over 45,000 delta-chain clones, more than 15% being singletons. General study findings and limits: Thymic TRG and TRD repertoires appeared highly polyclonal, with Gaussian CDR3 length distributions. Many TRG clonotypes were shared between donors; TRD repertoires were essentially private.

Germline V gives CDR1 TSWWSYY, CDR2 QGS. The CDR3 has 22 residues. The ends lost 3 bases at V and 0 bases at J; junction bases unmatched: 24. This clone was picked up a small number of times. The antigen is unknown. Purity of the sorted Vdelta1+ thymocytes ranged from 98% to 99.6%. The chain has TRDV1 and TRDJ1; 8 bases agree with TRDD3. This sequence originates from a boy in the first two years of life who had congenital heart surgery. The material sequenced was Vdelta1+ gamma-delta thymocytes from the thymus. Subset given: FACS-sorted CD3+ TCRalphabeta- TCRVdelta1+ TCRVdelta2- thymocytes. The CDR3 region has the DNA TGTGCTCTTGGGGACCTCCCTTGGGGACCTGCTTATCCTGGGGGAGACACCGATAAACTCATCTTT. Its translation is CALGDLPWGPAYPGGDTDKLIF.